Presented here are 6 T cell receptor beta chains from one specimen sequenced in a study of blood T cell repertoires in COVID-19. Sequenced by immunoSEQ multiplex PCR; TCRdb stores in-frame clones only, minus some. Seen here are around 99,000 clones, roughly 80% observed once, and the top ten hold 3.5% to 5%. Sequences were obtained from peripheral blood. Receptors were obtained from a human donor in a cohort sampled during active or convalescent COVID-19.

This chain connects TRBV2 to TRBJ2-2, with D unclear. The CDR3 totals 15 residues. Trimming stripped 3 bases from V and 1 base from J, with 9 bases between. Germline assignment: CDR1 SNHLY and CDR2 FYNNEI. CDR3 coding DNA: TGTGCCAGCAGTGAGGTTGCAGGGAACACCGGGGAGCTGTTTTTT. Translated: CASSEVAGNTGELFF.

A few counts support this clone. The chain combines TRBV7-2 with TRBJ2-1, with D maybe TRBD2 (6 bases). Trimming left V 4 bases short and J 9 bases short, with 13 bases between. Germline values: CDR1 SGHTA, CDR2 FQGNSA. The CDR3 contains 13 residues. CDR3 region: CASSSTSSGEQFF. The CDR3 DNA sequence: TGTGCCAGCAGCTCGACTAGTTCGGGTGAGCAGTTCTTC.

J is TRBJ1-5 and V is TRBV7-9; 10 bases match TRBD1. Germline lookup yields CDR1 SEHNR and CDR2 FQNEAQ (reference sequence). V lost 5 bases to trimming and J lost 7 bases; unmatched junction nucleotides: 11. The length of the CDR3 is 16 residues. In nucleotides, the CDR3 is TGTGCCAGCAGCCCCGAAGCCGGGACAGGGGCCCAGCCCCAGCATTTT. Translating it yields CASSPEAGTGAQPQHF.

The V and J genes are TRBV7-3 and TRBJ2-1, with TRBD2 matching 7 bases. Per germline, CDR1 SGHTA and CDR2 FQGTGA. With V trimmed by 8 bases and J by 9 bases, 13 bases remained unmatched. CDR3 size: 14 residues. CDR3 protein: CASQGTGGPGEQFF. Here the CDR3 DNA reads TGTGCCAGCCAAGGAACGGGAGGACCCGGTGAGCAGTTCTTC.

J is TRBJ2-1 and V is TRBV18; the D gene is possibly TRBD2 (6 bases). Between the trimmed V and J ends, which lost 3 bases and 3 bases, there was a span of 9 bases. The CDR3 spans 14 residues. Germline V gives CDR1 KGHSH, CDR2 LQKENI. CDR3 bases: TGTGCCAGCTCACCTCCCGGGAGCTACAATGAGCAGTTCTTC. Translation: CASSPPGSYNEQFF.

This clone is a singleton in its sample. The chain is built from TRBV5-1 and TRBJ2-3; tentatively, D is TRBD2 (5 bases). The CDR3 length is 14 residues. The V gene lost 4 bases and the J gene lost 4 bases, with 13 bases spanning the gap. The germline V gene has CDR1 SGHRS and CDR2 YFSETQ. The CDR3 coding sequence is TGCGCCAGCAGCCCCGGAGGTCTGGCAGATACGCAGTATTTT. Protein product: CASSPGGLADTQYF.